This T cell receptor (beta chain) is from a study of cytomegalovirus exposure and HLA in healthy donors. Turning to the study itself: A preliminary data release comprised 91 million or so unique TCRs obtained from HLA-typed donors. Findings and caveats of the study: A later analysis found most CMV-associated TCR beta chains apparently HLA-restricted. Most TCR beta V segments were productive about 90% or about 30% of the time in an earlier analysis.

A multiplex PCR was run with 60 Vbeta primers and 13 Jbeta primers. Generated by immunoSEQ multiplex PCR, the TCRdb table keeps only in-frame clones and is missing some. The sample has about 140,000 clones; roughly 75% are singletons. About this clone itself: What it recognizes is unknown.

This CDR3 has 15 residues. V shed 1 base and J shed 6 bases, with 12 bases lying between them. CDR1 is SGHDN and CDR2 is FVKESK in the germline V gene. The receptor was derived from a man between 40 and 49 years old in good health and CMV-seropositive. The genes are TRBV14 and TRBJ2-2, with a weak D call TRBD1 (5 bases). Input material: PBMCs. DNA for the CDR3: TGTGCCAGCAGCCAAGGACAGTTGGGATCCGGGGAGCTGTTTTTT. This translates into CASSQGQLGSGELFF.